This T cell receptor beta chain originates from a study of T cells in Graves' hyperthyroidism and ophthalmopathy. Study-wide findings and caveats: The model's output predicted ophthalmopathy at a median of about 6.5 months prior to onset. Most expanded thyroid clonotypes above 0.001 also appeared in blood.

The CDR3 length is 13 residues. Germline lookup yields CDR1 LGHDT and CDR2 YNNKEL (reference sequence). V shed 4 bases and J 7 bases; nucleotides not matched to a gene: 6. This clonotype was seen ten or more times. Its antigen is unidentified. Amplified regions were TCR beta CDR3 sequences from RNA transcripts. First-round RT-PCR of the TCR CDR3 relied on the HTBI primer set. TCRdb itself ran the multiplex PCR reads through MiXCR, one entry per CDR3 protein. The data contain 500,000 to 650,000 distinct CDR3 sequences, 17% of them singletons. The cohort's ophthalmopathy patients, a group with duration under 3 months, had a Clinical Activity Score of at least 3 and a NOSPECS grade of at least 4. In making diagnoses, clinical symptoms, serum thyroxine and TRAb, thyroid ultrasound and orbital computed tomography were all used.

Sample: blood. V gene TRBV3-1 combines with J gene TRBJ1-2; 7 bases line up with TRBD1. The TCR originated in a woman under 30 with Graves' ophthalmopathy. CDR3 residues: CASSLRQGRGYTF. DNA of the CDR3: TGTGCCAGCAGCCTTAGACAGGGCCGTGGCTACACCTTC.